A single sample gave rise to the 15 T cell receptor beta chains below, sequenced in a study of cytomegalovirus exposure and HLA in healthy donors. PCR was performed using 60 Vbeta and 13 Jbeta primers. TCRdb's table, derived via immunoSEQ multiplex PCR, lists solely in-frame clones and lacks some. The data hold some 100,000 clones, with 79% observed a single time. Specimen: PBMCs. These receptors were obtained from a female donor in good health and CMV-seropositive.

V and J are TRBV19 and TRBJ1-6; 10 bases are shared with TRBD1. After removal of 5 bases from V and 8 bases from J, the junction contained 9 bases not matched to a gene. Germline CDR1 is LNHDA and CDR2 is SQIVND (reference sequence). The CDR3 sequence is 16 residues long. The CDR3 DNA reads as TGTGCCAGTAGTTCGCCGACAGGGGGCGTCGATTCACCCCTCCACTTT. It specifies CASSSPTGGVDSPLHF.

The chain couples TRBV7-6 to TRBJ2-1, with TRBD2 matching 16 bases. J was trimmed by 5 bases and V by 3 bases; bases with no gene match: 7. The CDR3 runs to 18 residues. Germline V gene lookup returns CDR1 SGHVS and CDR2 FNYEAQ. DNA for the CDR3: TGTGCCAGCAGCTTCTTGGGACTAGCGGGGGGGCCCGACAATGAGCAGTTCTTC. It specifies CASSFLGLAGGPDNEQFF.

A few counts support this clone. The genes are TRBV30 and TRBJ2-7; a weak D match, TRBD2 (7 bases). The length of the CDR3 is 15 residues. Germline CDR1 GTSNPN, CDR2 SVGIG (reference sequence). V lost 0 bases and J 5 bases, leaving 17 bases between the germline ends. This CDR3 is CAWSVLGGGRDEQYF. CDR3 sequence (DNA): TGTGCCTGGAGTGTCCTTGGGGGGGGCCGCGACGAGCAGTACTTC.

V gene TRBV6-1 combines with J gene TRBJ2-7; possible D gene TRBD1, 6 bases. This CDR3 has 14 residues. The ends were cut back, 8 bases at V and 3 bases at J, with 17 bases in the middle. Germline CDR1 and CDR2: MNHNS and SASEGT. This chain's CDR3 is CASGRYRAIYEQYF. The CDR3 DNA sequence: TGTGCCAGCGGAAGGTACAGGGCAATCTACGAGCAGTACTTC.

The V call is TRBV25-1, the J call TRBJ2-5, with TRBD2 matching 12 bases. The J segment lost 4 bases and the V segment lost 3 bases, leaving 12 bases of the junction unmatched. The length of the CDR3 is 18 residues. Germline V gene data show CDR1 as MGHDK and CDR2 as SYGVNS. CDR3 loop: CASSDRGASGGGPETQYF. CDR3 nucleotides: TGTGCCAGCAGTGATCGAGGGGCTAGCGGGGGGGGGCCAGAGACCCAGTACTTC.

V and J are TRBV12-5 and TRBJ2-2; TRBD1 matches 7 bases. The length of the CDR3 is 16 residues. V lost 2 bases and J lost 5; bases outside the gene matches: 8. The V gene's germline CDR1 is LGHNT and CDR2 FRNRAP. CDR3: CASGLLGTVKTGELFF. The CDR3 bases are TGTGCTAGTGGTTTGCTAGGGACAGTAAAGACCGGGGAGCTGTTTTTT.

This clone was seen a handful of times. The V call is TRBV5-4, the J call TRBJ2-2; 14 nucleotides agree with TRBD2. Trimming took 4 bases from V and 7 from J; bases not matched to a gene: 6. This CDR3 is built from 16 residues. Germline CDR1 SGHNT, CDR2 YYREEE (reference sequence). DNA of the CDR3: TGTGCCAGCAGCACGGGACTAGCGGGAGCTGGCGGGGAGCTGTTTTTT. Translated, it gives CASSTGLAGAGGELFF.

The chain has TRBV7-2 and TRBJ2-1, with 8 bases that match TRBD2. V lost 4 bases and J lost 0; bases outside the gene matches: 11. The CDR3 is 18 residues long. Germline V gene data show CDR1 as SGHTA and CDR2 as FQGNSA. CDR3: CASSSTLKAGASYNEQFF. CDR3 nucleotides: TGTGCCAGCAGCTCGACCCTAAAAGCGGGGGCCTCCTACAATGAGCAGTTCTTC. Drawing the rest from reference TRBV7-2 and TRBJ2-1, the complete variable domain is GAGVSQSPSNKVTEKGKDVELRCDPISGHTALYWYRQSLGQGLEFLIYFQGNSAPDKSGLPSDRFSAERTGGSVSTLTIQRTQQEDSAVYLCASSSTLKAGASYNEQFFGPGTRLTVL.

The genes are TRBV19 and TRBJ2-2; D might be TRBD1 (6 bases). The V and J ends lost 1 base and 4 bases respectively, with 13 bases between them. The CDR3 loop spans 16 amino acids. Germline V gene lookup returns CDR1 LNHDA and CDR2 SQIVND (reference sequence). In DNA form, the CDR3 reads TGTGCCAGTAGTATAGGGGGAACAGGGTCCACCGGGGAGCTGTTTTTT. Translated: CASSIGGTGSTGELFF.

V gene TRBV5-1 combines with J gene TRBJ2-5; 10 bases are shared with TRBD1. Judging by the DNA end, TRBJ2-7 fits better; the J call may be wrong. The CDR3 extends over 14 amino acids. CDR1 is SGHRS, CDR2 YFSETQ, per germline. CDR3 loop: CASSSGTGVYEQYF. DNA of the CDR3: TGCGCCAGCAGCTCCGGGACAGGGGTATACGAGCAGTACTTC.

The sample holds a few counts of this clone. This sequence joins TRBV19 and TRBJ2-1; tentatively, D is TRBD2 (5 bases). The V gene's germline CDR1 is LNHDA and CDR2 SQIVND (reference sequence). There are 15 residues in the CDR3. With 3 bases removed from V and 8 bases from J, the gap between germline ends came to 17 bases. CDR3 sequence: CASSMSGRLVDEQFF. As DNA, the CDR3 is TGTGCCAGTAGTATGAGCGGCCGCCTAGTCGATGAGCAGTTCTTC.

CDR3 loop: CASSPRDGITGELFF. The CDR3 DNA sequence: TGTGCCAGCAGCCCGCGGGACGGGATCACCGGGGAGCTGTTTTTT. This chain joins TRBV5-8 and TRBJ2-2; a weak D match, TRBD2 (6 bases). From germline, CDR1 is SGHTS and CDR2 YDEGEE. Deletions cut 4 bases from V and 4 bases from J, with 14 bases between. The CDR3 loop spans 15 amino acids.

This chain links TRBV19 with TRBJ1-1, with 9 bases matching TRBD1. Per the germline V gene, CDR1 is LNHDA and CDR2 is SQIVND (reference sequence). The CDR3 length is 14 residues. V was pared by 3 bases and J by 1 base, with 0 bases of the junction left unmatched. The CDR3 DNA reads as TGTGCCAGTAGTATGACAGGGGGGAACACTGAAGCTTTCTTT. Translating gives CASSMTGGNTEAFF.

This clone was seen once. V is TRBV6-1 and J is TRBJ1-1; D gene ambiguous. V was clipped by 3 bases and J by 5 bases, with 13 bases between them. This CDR3 comprises 14 residues. Germline V gene lookup returns CDR1 MNHNS and CDR2 SASEGT. The CDR3 DNA reads TGTGCCAGCAGTGATTCCTCAGGAAAGACTGAAGCTTTCTTT. Protein: CASSDSSGKTEAFF.

The rearrangement joins TRBV2 to TRBJ2-1, with TRBD1 matching over 7 bases. Germline lookup yields CDR1 SNHLY and CDR2 FYNNEI. V was pared by 7 bases and J by 2 bases, with 8 bases of the junction left unmatched. The length of the CDR3 is 15 residues. The CDR3 DNA reads as TGTGCCAGCATCCGAGGGCAGGGGGCCTACAATGAGCAGTTCTTC. As protein: CASIRGQGAYNEQFF.